This T cell receptor (beta chain) is from a study of OX40 agonist ivuxolimab in advanced cancers. Background on the study: Prior anti-PD-1, anti-PD-L1 or anti-CTLA-4 therapy was allowed; 40% had some.

Method: immunoSEQ multiplex PCR; TCRdb's copy keeps in-frame clones and lacks some. The table includes over 40,000 clones, about 85% detected once. As for this clone: The antigen is unknown.

CDR3 length equals 15 residues. Germline lookup yields CDR1 MDHEN and CDR2 SYDVKM. Trimming cost V 4 bases and J 6 bases; bases outside gene matches: 8. Study findings and constraints: What antigens the expanded peripheral T cells recognized was never established.

The material was CD4+ or CD8+ T cells sorted from blood, obtained in a trial of the OX40 agonist ivuxolimab. The chain couples TRBV28 to TRBJ2-7, with 11 nucleotides matching TRBD2. The source of this sequence is an adult with an advanced solid tumor such as melanoma, head and neck, liver or kidney cancer. The CDR3 region has the DNA TGTGCCAGCAGTTCGTTGACTAGCGGGACGGGCGAGCAGTACTTC. Residues: CASSSLTSGTGEQYF.